This TCR beta chain came from a study of OX40 agonist ivuxolimab in advanced cancers. Concerning this clone: The antigen remains undetermined.

Produced via immunoSEQ multiplex PCR; TCRdb's table is partial and in-frame only. The repertoire holds about 58,000 clones, with approximately 87% as singletons. V shed 1 base and J shed 2 bases, with 11 bases lying between them. The CDR3 consists of 15 residues. CDR1 and CDR2 from the germline V gene are GTSNPN and SVGIG (reference sequence). Whole-study results and caveats: CD4+ and CD8+ blood T cells expanded clonally by week 6 at 0.1 to 3.0 mg/kg. Average numbers of expanded clones were greater in CD8+ T cells than in CD4+.

V and J are TRBV30 and TRBJ1-4, with D uncertain. The source was CD4+ or CD8+ T cells sorted from blood, collected in a trial of the OX40 agonist ivuxolimab. The sequence was collected from an adult with an advanced solid tumor such as melanoma, head and neck, liver or kidney cancer. Written as DNA, the CDR3 is TGTGCCTGGAGTGACAAGGCGGAGACTAATGAAAAACTGTTTTTT. Translation gives CAWSDKAETNEKLFF.